This T cell receptor (beta chain) was retrieved from a study of beta chain features in type 1 diabetes. The whole isolated RNA underwent reverse transcription, so sequencing captured expressed TCRB transcripts. Assay: immunoSEQ multiplex PCR; the TCRdb copy retains only in-frame clones and omits some. The sample shows 200,000 to 250,000 clones, roughly 9.6% of them seen only once. This clone was observed a handful of times. Its target is unknown. Germline V gene data show CDR1 as SGHNT and CDR2 as YYREEE (reference sequence). The junction had 3 bases not matched to a gene; V was cut back by 0 bases and J by 1 base. This CDR3 region has 16 residues. Points from the study as a whole: Within each of all four CD4+ subsets, Type 1 diabetes patients had TCRB CDR3s that were moderately but significantly shorter.

Sample: naive CD4+ T cells from blood. This sequence originates from a woman between 18 and 30 years old in good health. This chain joins TRBV5-4 and TRBJ2-2, with TRBD2 matching 7 bases. Written as DNA, the CDR3 is TGTGCCAGCAGCTTGGCGGCTAGCGGGAACACCGGGGAGCTGTTTTTT. This encodes CASSLAASGNTGELFF. The full variable domain, its missing parts supplied by reference TRBV5-4 and TRBJ2-2, is ETGVTQSPTHLIKTRGQQVTLRCSSQSGHNTVSWYQQALGQGPQFIFQYYREEENGRGNFPPRFSGLQFPNYSSELNVNALELDDSALYLCASSLAASGNTGELFFGEGSRLTVL.